The present T cell receptor (beta chain) was sequenced within a study of Tregs in tolerant kidney transplant recipients. Unstimulated regulatory T cells (CD4+CD25+CD127-), CD4+CD25- non-regulatory cells, CD4 and CD8 cells were FACS-sorted from thawed PBMCs. Measured with immunoSEQ multiplex PCR; TCRdb has only the in-frame clones, and not every one. The sample has around 61,000 clones, over 70% seen once; the top ten hold about 5%. About this clone itself: Antigen specificity is unknown.

Study findings and constraints: Tregs expanded with activated donor B cells seemed most donor-specific. Biological reproducibility was not directly addressed, but technical replication error appeared minimal. The small number of patients limits these findings pending further validation.

The CDR3 runs 15 residues. CDR1 is MGHRA, CDR2 YSYEKL, per germline. V shed 6 bases, J shed 2 bases, and the junction held 4 bases outside the gene matches. This receptor was taken from a human donor in good health. The sample consisted of CD4+ T cells from blood. The chain employs TRBV4-1 and TRBJ1-4; 9 bases are a match to TRBD1. The CDR3 loop is CASRQQGATNEKLFF. The CDR3 nucleotides are TGCGCCAGCAGACAACAGGGGGCGACTAATGAAAAACTGTTTTTT.